These 11 T cell receptor beta chains were all obtained from the same sample, sequenced in a study of blood T cell repertoires in COVID-19. The protocol was immunoSEQ multiplex PCR, while the TCRdb copy is restricted to in-frame clones and leaves out a portion. Found here are about 300,000 clones, roughly 91% of them singletons; the top ten hold 1.8%. The sample taken for sequencing was peripheral blood. These receptors all stem from a woman aged 30 to 39 with COVID-19, enrolled during active disease.

This clone has more than one count but fewer than ten. This rearrangement joins TRBV12-3 or TRBV12-4 to TRBJ1-4; a weak D match, TRBD1 (6 bases). The CDR3 sequence is 13 residues long. V lost 5 bases, J lost 10 bases, and 14 bases lay in between. CDR3 residues: CASSMGHTGKLFF. Here the CDR3 DNA reads TGTGCCAGCAGTATGGGACACACTGGAAAACTGTTTTTT.

This clone was seen just once. The DNA for the CDR3 is TGCGCCAGCAGCTCGGACAGGGGTGACGAAAAACTGTTTTTT. Its translation is CASSSDRGDEKLFF. The chain carries TRBV5-1 and TRBJ1-4, with 9 nucleotides matching TRBD1. J lost 8 bases, V lost 3 bases, and 5 bases had no gene match. CDR3 size: 14 residues. CDR1 is SGHRS, CDR2 YFSETQ, per germline.

The V and J genes are TRBV13 and TRBJ2-7; 7 bases line up with TRBD2. Germline CDR1 is PRHDT and CDR2 is FYEKMQ (reference sequence). After removal of 3 bases from V and 3 bases from J, the junction contained 8 bases not matched to a gene. The CDR3 has 15 amino acids. CDR3 protein: CASSFRGGAHYEQYF. The DNA of the CDR3 is TGTGCCAGCAGCTTTCGCGGGGGTGCCCACTACGAGCAGTACTTC. The full variable domain, its missing parts supplied by reference TRBV13 and TRBJ2-7, is AAGVIQSPRHLIKEKRETATLKCYPIPRHDTVYWYQQGPGQDPQFLISFYEKMQSDKGSIPDRFSAQQFSDYHSELNMSSLELGDSALYFCASSFRGGAHYEQYFGPGTRLTVT.

This clone turned up a few times. Different DNA sequences within this sample yield the same CDR3. The chain carries TRBV7-9 and TRBJ1-1; D not certain. Germline CDR1 is SEHNR and CDR2 is FQNEAQ (reference sequence). V lost 6 bases to trimming and J lost 3 bases, with 11 bases between them. This CDR3 contains 13 residues. In DNA form, the CDR3 reads TGTGCCAGCAGTTCTCCAGTCGACACTGAAGCTTTCTTT. Translation gives CASSSPVDTEAFF. Variable domain in full (rest from reference TRBV7-9 and TRBJ1-1): DTGVSQNPRHKITKRGQNVTFRCDPISEHNRLYWYRQTLGQGPEFLTYFQNEAQLEKSRLLSDRFSAERPKGSFSTLEIQRTEQGDSAMYLCASSSPVDTEAFFGQGTRLTVV.

This chain uses TRBV30 with TRBJ1-4; possibly TRBD1 for D (5 bases). This CDR3 is built from 14 residues. V was clipped by 1 base and J by 4 bases, with 10 bases between them. Germline CDR1 is GTSNPN and CDR2 is SVGIG (reference sequence). The CDR3 sequence is CAWSDPGVNEKLFF. The CDR3 DNA follows: TGTGCCTGGAGTGACCCGGGGGTTAATGAAAAACTGTTTTTT.

The J gene is TRBJ2-3, the V gene TRBV7-2, with 7 bases fitting TRBD1. The J segment lost 13 bases and the V segment lost 3 bases, leaving 10 bases of the junction unmatched. The CDR3 spans 13 residues. Germline CDR1 and CDR2: SGHTA and FQGNSA. The CDR3 DNA is TGTGCCAGCAGCTTCTTAACAGGGGTGGGCGAGTATTTT. It yields the protein CASSFLTGVGEYF.

V gene TRBV2 combines with J gene TRBJ2-6; possible D gene TRBD2, 6 bases. The CDR3 runs 16 residues. V was cut by 8 bases and J by 0 bases, with 14 bases left in between. In germline, CDR1 is SNHLY, CDR2 FYNNEI. CDR3 nucleotide sequence: TGTGCCAGCTCGGACTACCTGAGCTCTGGGGCCAACGTCCTGACTTTC. Residues: CASSDYLSSGANVLTF.

This chain uses TRBV29-1 with TRBJ1-1; no firm D call. The CDR3 has 12 amino acids. Germline V CDR1 and CDR2: SQVTM, ANQGSEA. Trimming took 7 bases from V and 6 from J, leaving 15 bases between them. Here the CDR3 DNA reads TGCAGCGCTCTTCGGGGAGTTTCTGAAGCTTTCTTT. Encoded protein: CSALRGVSEAFF.

The chain has TRBV6-5 and TRBJ1-4; D possibly corresponds to TRBD1 (5 bases). CDR3 length: 15 amino acids. V was shortened by 6 bases and J by 6 bases, with 17 bases between the two germline ends. CDR1 is MNHEY, CDR2 SVGAGI, per germline. The CDR3 DNA follows: TGTGCCAGCAGCCGCACCGGGGGGAGGGATGAAAAACTGTTTTTT. Its protein product is CASSRTGGRDEKLFF.

A few counts support this clone. This chain connects TRBV27 to TRBJ1-1; a weak D match, TRBD1 (5 bases). This CDR3 is built from 12 residues. From germline, CDR1 is MNHEY and CDR2 SMNVEV (reference sequence). The DNA of the CDR3 is TGTCCCGAACAGGCCATGAACACTGAAGCTTTCTTT. It codes for CPEQAMNTEAFF.

The J gene is TRBJ1-6, the V gene TRBV30; the D is unclear. The CDR3 runs 14 residues. V was pared by 2 bases and J by 8 bases, with 13 bases between. Germline CDR1 GTSNPN, CDR2 SVGIG (reference sequence). CDR3 bases: TGTGCCTGGAGTTTTGTAGGGAGGGATTCACCCCTCCACTTT. Protein: CAWSFVGRDSPLHF.